The clone carrying this T cell receptor (beta chain) was observed many times. The antigen remains undetermined. The data belong to a study of human T cells and chemical hapten exposure. Broader study findings: Counts of TCRs expanded at PT1 correlated positively with patch test score.

The library tagged individual cDNA molecules with unique molecular identifiers. From the RACE reads, TCRdb called clonotypes with MiXCR, one entry per CDR3 protein. The profile shows 300,000 to 450,000 distinct CDR3 sequences, 5% to 6.5% of them singletons. The germline CDR1 and CDR2 sequences are MNHEY and SVGAGI. This CDR3 comprises 15 residues. V lost 6 bases to trimming and J lost 8 bases; unmatched junction nucleotides: 11. The time point: pre-sensitization, week 0. Regarding treatment: therapeutic diphenylcyclopropenone sensitization with weekly scalp DPC. Sequenced here: whole blood, sampled in connection with sensitization to the hapten diphenylcyclopropenone (DPC). The chain combines TRBV6-5 with TRBJ2-7, with 12 positions matching TRBD2. This receptor was obtained from a woman aged 45-65 years with alopecia areata. Some clones in this sample may be carry-over from other donors' samples. The CDR3 nucleotides read TGTGCCAGCAGCACTACGACTAGCGGGAGTAGTCAGCAGTACTTC. This gives the protein CASSTTTSGSSQQYF.